The 32 T cell receptor beta chains below all came from one sample that was sequenced in a study of T cells in tuberculosis. Generated by immunoSEQ multiplex PCR, the TCRdb table keeps only in-frame clones and is missing some. The sample consists of around 41,000 clones, approximately 94% of them appearing once. Sequenced sample: PBMCs. These receptors were obtained from a donor between 10 and 35 years old with latent tuberculosis or without tuberculosis infection. Some clones in this sample may be carry-over from other donors' samples.

This chain joins TRBV9 and TRBJ1-1; 8 bases align to TRBD1. CDR3 length: 15 residues. V trimming: 2 bases; J trimming: 3 bases; junction bases outside the gene matches: 6. Germline loops: CDR1 SGDLS, CDR2 YYNGEE. DNA for the CDR3: TGTGCCAGCAGCGTGTCAGGGGGCTGGGACACTGAAGCTTTCTTT. Its translation: CASSVSGGWDTEAFF.

V usage is TRBV19 and J usage is TRBJ2-3; D uncertain. The CDR3 loop spans 12 amino acids. The germline V gene encodes CDR1 LNHDA and CDR2 SQIVND (reference sequence). The V gene lost 3 bases and the J gene lost 3 bases, with 4 bases spanning the gap. This chain's CDR3 is CASSISTDTQYF. The CDR3 DNA follows: TGTGCCAGTAGTATCTCTACAGATACGCAGTATTTT.

This clone was seen once. The chain has TRBV6-5 and TRBJ1-1, with 8 bases fitting TRBD1. Germline V gene data show CDR1 as MNHEY and CDR2 as SVGAGI. J gave up 5 bases and V 3 bases, and 11 bases lay outside the gene matches. The CDR3 has 16 residues. As DNA, the CDR3 is TGTGCCAGCAGTTATTCAGGGGGCGATTTCTTGACTGAAGCTTTCTTT. Amino acid sequence: CASSYSGGDFLTEAFF.

This chain joins TRBV4-3 and TRBJ2-3; 10 nucleotides line up with TRBD2. This CDR3 is built from 16 residues. Germline-derived CDR1 and CDR2 are LGHNA and YSLEER. The V and J ends lost 4 bases and 3 bases, in that order; junction bases with no gene match: 7. CDR3 DNA sequence: TGCGCCAGCAGCCCCGAGCGGGAGGGGGGTACAGATACGCAGTATTTT. Translated: CASSPEREGGTDTQYF.

V and J are TRBV4-1 and TRBJ2-2; D unclear. Germline V CDR1 and CDR2: MGHRA, YSYEKL. The CDR3 is made up of 14 amino acids. Trimming removed 1 base at V and 1 base at J, with 4 bases between. CDR3 residues: CASSQGQNTGELFF. The CDR3 bases are TGCGCCAGCAGCCAAGGACAGAACACCGGGGAGCTGTTTTTT.

J is TRBJ2-1 and V is TRBV7-9, with TRBD2 matching over 7 bases. CDR3 length: 17 amino acids. V lost 5 bases, J lost 0 bases, and 10 bases stayed unmatched. Germline CDR1 and CDR2: SEHNR and FQNEAQ (reference sequence). The CDR3 nucleotides are TGTGCCAGCAGCGAGGGTGGGCTAGCGGACTCCTACAATGAGCAGTTCTTC. Translated, it gives CASSEGGLADSYNEQFF.

The J gene is TRBJ1-4, the V gene TRBV4-2, with D possibly TRBD1 on 6 matching bases. CDR1 and CDR2 from the germline V gene are LGHNA and YNFKEQ. Trimming stripped 3 bases from V and 8 bases from J, with 10 bases between. There are 13 residues in the CDR3. In DNA form, the CDR3 reads TGTGCCAGCAGCCATGAGGGGGTAGAAAAACTGTTTTTT. Its protein is CASSHEGVEKLFF.

In this sample, this clone turned up once. The chain employs TRBV10-3 and TRBJ1-5, with D hard to call. The germline V gene encodes CDR1 ENHRY and CDR2 SYGVKD. Trimming pared 2 bases from V and 2 bases from J, leaving 13 bases between. The CDR3 length is 16 residues. The CDR3 spells CAISEGPLRGNQPQHF. CDR3 bases: TGTGCCATCAGTGAGGGTCCCCTGAGGGGCAATCAGCCCCAGCATTTT.

This chain joins TRBV7-2 and TRBJ2-7, with 7 bases fitting TRBD1. The ends lost 1 base at V and 0 bases at J; junction bases unmatched: 3. Looked up from germline, CDR1 is SGHTA and CDR2 is FQGNSA. The CDR3 has 15 amino acids. This CDR3 reads CASSLEGTDSYEQYF. CDR3 DNA sequence: TGTGCCAGCAGCTTAGAGGGGACAGACTCCTACGAGCAGTACTTC.

The chain joins TRBV4-1 to TRBJ2-7; TRBD1 matches 9 bases. The CDR3 covers 16 residues. Germline V gene sequence: CDR1 MGHRA, CDR2 YSYEKL. V shed 0 bases, J shed 1 base, and the junction held 4 bases outside the gene matches. CDR3 protein: CASSQEDRGISYEQYF. The DNA of the CDR3 is TGCGCCAGCAGCCAAGAGGACAGGGGCATTTCCTACGAGCAGTACTTC.

The chain carries TRBV4-3 and TRBJ1-1; D not certain. The CDR3 has 15 residues. The germline V gene encodes CDR1 LGHNA and CDR2 YSLEER. The germline V and J ends were trimmed by 1 base and 0 bases, with 9 bases remaining between them. In nucleotides, the CDR3 is TGCGCCAGCAGCCAAGTTCCGAGAATGAACACTGAAGCTTTCTTT. Protein product: CASSQVPRMNTEAFF.

The chain carries TRBV29-1 and TRBJ2-1; 7 bases align to TRBD1. Germline trimming cut 7 bases from V and 9 bases from J; bases unmatched to any gene: 6. The CDR3 spans 11 residues. Per germline, CDR1 SQVTM and CDR2 ANQGSEA. CDR3 DNA: TGCAGCGCACGAAACAGGGGTGAGCAGTTCTTC. Translated: CSARNRGEQFF.

The chain is built from TRBV7-8 and TRBJ1-2, with D tentatively TRBD1 (6 bases). The CDR3 runs to 13 residues. The germline V and J ends were trimmed by 5 bases and 4 bases, with 11 bases remaining between them. Germline assignment: CDR1 SGHVS and CDR2 FQNEAQ. In DNA form, the CDR3 reads TGTGCCAGCAGCCCGGGGGGGCTCTATGGCTACACCTTC. Translated: CASSPGGLYGYTF.

V and J are TRBV6-5 and TRBJ2-7; D might be TRBD1 (6 bases). CDR1 and CDR2 (germline): MNHEY, SVGAGI. Deletions cut 2 bases from V and 6 bases from J, with 11 bases between. The CDR3 consists of 13 residues. DNA of the CDR3: TGTGCCAGCAGTTACGGCACAGGGCTCGAGCAGTACTTC. Translated: CASSYGTGLEQYF.

The chain has TRBV5-6 and TRBJ1-1, with 10 nucleotides matching TRBD1. The CDR3 is 19 amino acids. Germline V CDR1 and CDR2: SGHDT, YYEEEE. The V gene end was trimmed by 3 bases and the J gene end by 7 bases; junction bases not matched to a gene: 21. The CDR3 is CASSYPESPDRGKKIEAFF. Here the CDR3 DNA reads TGTGCCAGCAGCTACCCCGAAAGTCCGGACAGGGGGAAAAAGATTGAAGCTTTCTTT. Full variable domain (outside the CDR3, taken from reference TRBV5-6 and TRBJ1-1): DAGVTQSPTHLIKTRGQQVTLRCSPKSGHDTVSWYQQALGQGPQFIFQYYEEEERQRGNFPDRFSGHQFPNYSSELNVNALLLGDSALYLCASSYPESPDRGKKIEAFFGQGTRLTVV.

The chain couples TRBV5-1 to TRBJ2-1, with D tentatively TRBD1 (6 bases). Trimming stripped 4 bases from V and 5 bases from J, with 13 bases between. The CDR3 is 14 amino acids. CDR1 SGHRS and CDR2 YFSETQ come from the germline V gene. CDR3 sequence: CASSPAGTNNEQFF. The CDR3 nucleotides read TGCGCCAGCAGCCCAGCCGGGACAAACAATGAGCAGTTCTTC.

The V gene is TRBV6-4, the J gene TRBJ2-3; 14 positions match TRBD2. There are 15 residues in the CDR3. Trimming took 10 bases from V and 5 from J; bases not matched to a gene: 8. CDR1 is MRHNA and CDR2 is SNTAGT in the germline V gene. The chain's CDR3 is CATARLAGGEDTQYF. In nucleotides, the CDR3 is TGTGCCACCGCACGACTAGCGGGAGGGGAAGATACGCAGTATTTT.

J is TRBJ1-2 and V is TRBV5-4, with TRBD1 matching over 12 bases. CDR3 size: 15 residues. Losses at the gene ends were 6 bases for V and 7 bases for J; bases not matched to a gene: 10. Per the germline V gene, CDR1 is SGHNT and CDR2 is YYREEE (reference sequence). CDR3 coding DNA: TGTGCCAGCACGCACCCGGGACAGGGGGCGCGTGGCTACACCTTC. It yields the protein CASTHPGQGARGYTF.

The genes are TRBV6-5 and TRBJ2-7, with 8 bases aligning to TRBD1. The CDR3 consists of 15 residues. V trimming: 0 bases; J trimming: 11 bases; junction bases outside the gene matches: 12. CDR1 and CDR2 from the germline V gene are MNHEY and SVGAGI. CDR3 DNA sequence: TGTGCCAGCAGTTACTCGGAGACAGGGGACCCGGTAGAGTACTTC. Protein: CASSYSETGDPVEYF.

The CDR3 spells CASSSPGANYGYTF. Written as DNA, the CDR3 is TGTGCCAGCAGTTCCCCAGGGGCTAACTATGGCTACACCTTC. This chain links TRBV28 with TRBJ1-2, with a weak D call TRBD1 (6 bases). Germline assignment: CDR1 MDHEN and CDR2 SYDVKM. This CDR3 has 14 amino acids. Deletions cut 4 bases from V and 0 bases from J, with 9 bases between.

This chain connects TRBV6-6 to TRBJ1-1, with TRBD1 matching 10 bases. CDR3 length: 15 amino acids. With V trimmed by 4 bases and J by 5 bases, 7 bases remained unmatched. The germline CDR1 and CDR2 sequences are MNHNY and SVGAGI (reference sequence). CDR3 nucleotides: TGTGCCAGCAGTTGGACAGGGGGAATGGGAACTGAAGCTTTCTTT. As protein: CASSWTGGMGTEAFF.

V and J are TRBV10-1 and TRBJ2-1; tentative D call: TRBD1 (6 bases). The V and J ends lost 1 base and 10 bases respectively, with 14 bases between them. The germline CDR1 and CDR2 sequences are WNHNN and SYGVQD (reference sequence). The length of the CDR3 is 14 residues. The CDR3 nucleotides read TGCGCCAGCAGTGAGTTTAAGGGGGTCAGGGAGCAGTTCTTC. This gives the protein CASSEFKGVREQFF.

The J gene is TRBJ2-2, the V gene TRBV27; 9 bases match TRBD1. This CDR3 spans 16 amino acids. The germline gives CDR1 MNHEY, CDR2 SMNVEV (reference sequence). V gave up 5 bases and J gave up 5 bases; unmatched junction bases: 9. In DNA, the CDR3 is TGTGCCAGCAGTCCTAGGGGGACAGGGAGGACCGGGGAGCTGTTTTTT. It specifies CASSPRGTGRTGELFF.

In DNA, the CDR3 is TGTGCCAGCAGCCTCCTCGGGGGACAGGGGGCGAGGGAGCAGTACTTC. Amino acid sequence: CASSLLGGQGAREQYF. J is TRBJ2-7 and V is TRBV27; 12 bases map to TRBD1. The germline gives CDR1 MNHEY, CDR2 SMNVEV (reference sequence). With V trimmed by 6 bases and J by 7 bases, 13 bases remained unmatched. CDR3 length: 16 residues.

V and J are TRBV7-9 and TRBJ2-1, with TRBD2 matching 9 bases. Germline CDR1 and CDR2: SEHNR and FQNEAQ (reference sequence). V gave up 5 bases and J gave up 7 bases; unmatched junction bases: 9. The CDR3 totals 15 residues. As DNA, the CDR3 is TGTGCCAGCAGCCCAAGGCTGCGGGAGGGAAATGAGCAGTTCTTC. Its protein is CASSPRLREGNEQFF.

The V gene is TRBV27, the J gene TRBJ1-5; D unclear. Trimming shortened V by 4 bases and J by 0 bases, and 7 bases separated the two germline ends. The CDR3 runs 14 residues. CDR1 and CDR2 (germline): MNHEY, SMNVEV (reference sequence). The CDR3 nucleotides are TGTGCCAGCAGTTCAGACTCTAGCAATCAGCCCCAGCATTTT. Translating gives CASSSDSSNQPQHF.

The rearrangement uses TRBV28 and TRBJ1-5; tentative D call: TRBD1 (5 bases). V dropped 5 bases and J dropped 5 bases, with 16 bases sitting between them. In germline, CDR1 is MDHEN, CDR2 SYDVKM. The CDR3 totals 15 residues. In nucleotides, the CDR3 is TGTGCCAGCAGTCTCCTCGGCCGGGGGGATCAGCCCCAGCATTTT. It encodes CASSLLGRGDQPQHF.

J is TRBJ2-5 and V is TRBV4-3; 14 bases are a match to TRBD2. Trimming at V came to 0 bases and at J to 8 bases, leaving 11 bases not matched to a gene. The CDR3 is made up of 18 amino acids. Germline CDR1 LGHNA, CDR2 YSLEER. CDR3 nucleotides: TGCGCCAGCAGCCAAGAAGTCGGACTAGCGGGAGGTCGGGTTACCCAGTACTTC. Translation gives CASSQEVGLAGGRVTQYF.

This sequence joins TRBV7-9 and TRBJ2-7; possibly TRBD2 for D (5 bases). The CDR3 has 15 residues. V was shortened by 4 bases and J by 1 base, with 14 bases between the two germline ends. CDR1 and CDR2 from the germline V gene are SEHNR and FQNEAQ (reference sequence). CDR3 DNA: TGTGCCAGCAGCTCCCAAAACCGAGGGTCCTACGAGCAGTACTTC. Its translation is CASSSQNRGSYEQYF.

The chain is built from TRBV28 and TRBJ2-7, with 11 nucleotides matching TRBD1. The CDR3 sequence is 15 residues long. The ends lost 6 bases at V and 3 bases at J; junction bases unmatched: 7. Germline assignment: CDR1 MDHEN and CDR2 SYDVKM. DNA of the CDR3: TGTGCCAGCAGGGCGACCGGGACAGGGGGCTACGAGCAGTACTTC. It codes for CASRATGTGGYEQYF.

Here the CDR3 reads CASSRGNEQFF. CDR3 DNA: TGTGCCAGCAGCCGGGGCAATGAGCAGTTCTTC. This rearrangement joins TRBV6-1 to TRBJ2-1, with D maybe TRBD2 (5 bases). Germline V gene data show CDR1 as MNHNS and CDR2 as SASEGT. V was pared by 6 bases and J by 6 bases, with 6 bases between. This CDR3 has 11 residues.

A few counts support this clone. The chain recombines TRBV4-1 with TRBJ1-1; D is ambiguous. V was pared by 0 bases and J by 3 bases, with 11 bases between. Per the germline V gene, CDR1 is MGHRA and CDR2 is YSYEKL. The CDR3 spans 15 residues. CDR3 amino acids: CASSQDHRGYTEAFF. For the CDR3, the DNA is TGCGCCAGCAGCCAAGATCACAGAGGGTACACTGAAGCTTTCTTT.